This T cell receptor (beta chain) comes out of a study of blood T cell repertoires in COVID-19. Study-wide context: The study drew acute and convalescent COVID-19 samples from the United States, Italy and Spain. Sources were T cells, B-cell-depleted T cells, or PBMCs; the material itself was cDNA or gDNA.

V lost 4 bases, J lost 3 bases, and 6 bases stayed unmatched. The CDR3 totals 16 residues. Germline CDR1 reads SGHKS; CDR2 reads YYEKEE (reference sequence). Authors' methods: Amplification from reference gene primers served as the basis for estimated nucleated cell counts. Sequenced by immunoSEQ multiplex PCR; TCRdb stores in-frame clones only, minus some. The V and J calls and clone size come from that table; D and trimming were worked out from the DNA. The sample lists around 90,000 clones; 80% were seen once. The chain has TRBV5-5 and TRBJ2-7; 14 bases agree with TRBD2. Sequencing used peripheral blood. This TCR was sampled from a human donor in a cohort sampled during active COVID-19. The CDR3 loop reads CASSGTSGSLLYEQYF. The DNA for the CDR3 is TGTGCCAGCAGCGGGACTAGCGGGAGCCTCCTCTACGAGCAGTACTTC.